Below, one TCR beta chain is given with its context. Its antigen is not known. The study pooled second doses at about 4 or about 12 weeks. This specimen comes from a study of T cell responses to AZD1222 COVID-19 vaccine. Study observations and caveats: Females made up more of the donors, who were largely white British, and clonal diversity may have come out too low. Spike-specific TCRs gained breadth and depth after people received two AZD1222 doses.

Libraries were prepared by immunoSEQ multiplex PCR; TCRdb keeps only in-frame clonotypes and omits some of them. The sample records nearly 55,000 clones, 80% to 90% being singletons. Sequenced here: peripheral blood, sampled 28 days after the second AZD1222 dose. This clonotype originated in an adult who received the AZD1222 COVID-19 vaccine.

The CDR3, as DNA: TGTGCCAGTAGTATAGATCTGTTGGGCGGGGACCAAGAGACCCAGTACTTC. Its protein is CASSIDLLGGDQETQYF. J is TRBJ2-5 and V is TRBV19; TRBD2 might be the D (6 bases). The CDR3 is 17 amino acids. Germline loops: CDR1 LNHDA, CDR2 SQIVND (reference sequence). With 0 bases removed from V and 0 bases from J, the gap between germline ends came to 14 bases.